This TCR beta chain stems from a study of human T cells and chemical hapten exposure. Turning to the study itself: Patches with 0.01% DPC went on the upper back, and the tests were read at 6 days. A mostly female patient group had alopecia areata, totalis or universalis.

Each CDR3 protein is one row after TCRdb ran MiXCR on the RACE reads. The data show about 95,000 distinct CDR3 sequences, about an eighth seen once. Study-wide results and caveats: Relative to controls, expanded TCRs formed significantly more large CDR3 similarity clusters. TCRs exceeding a frequency of 1 in 1000 stayed unchanged under DPC sensitization.

Points on this clonotype: Antigen: not known.

The V gene end was trimmed by 6 bases and the J gene end by 5 bases; junction bases not matched to a gene: 7. This CDR3 is 14 amino acids long. Germline CDR1 MDHEN, CDR2 SYDVKM. Time point noted: patch test 2, 6 weeks after DPC sensitization. Treatment indicated: therapeutic diphenylcyclopropenone sensitization with weekly scalp DPC. The rearrangement links TRBV28 to TRBJ1-1; TRBD1 aligns across 9 bases. Source: whole blood, taken in connection with sensitization to the hapten diphenylcyclopropenone (DPC). The clonotype comes from a woman in her 40s with alopecia areata. Some clones in this sample may be carry-over from other donors' samples. The CDR3 region is CASRRQGEGTEAFF. The CDR3 DNA follows: TGTGCCAGCAGGCGACAGGGGGAGGGGACTGAAGCTTTCTTT.